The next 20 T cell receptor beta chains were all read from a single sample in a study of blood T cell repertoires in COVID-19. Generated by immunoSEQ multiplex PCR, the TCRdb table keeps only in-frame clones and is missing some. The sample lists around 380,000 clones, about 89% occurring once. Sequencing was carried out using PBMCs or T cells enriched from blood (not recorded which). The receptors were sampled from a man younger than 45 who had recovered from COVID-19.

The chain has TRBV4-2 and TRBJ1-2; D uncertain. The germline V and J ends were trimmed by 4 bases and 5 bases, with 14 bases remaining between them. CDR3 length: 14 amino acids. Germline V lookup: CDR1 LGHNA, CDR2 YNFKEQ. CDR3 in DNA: TGTGCCAGCAGCCCCCCTCGCGCAGGATATGGCTACACCTTC. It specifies CASSPPRAGYGYTF.

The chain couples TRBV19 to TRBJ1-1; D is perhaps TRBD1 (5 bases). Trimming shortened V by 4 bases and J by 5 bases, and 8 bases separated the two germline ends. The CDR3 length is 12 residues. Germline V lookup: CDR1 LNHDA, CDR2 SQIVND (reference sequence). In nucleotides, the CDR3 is TGTGCCAGTAGTAACGGGGGGACTGAAGCTTTCTTT. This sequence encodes CASSNGGTEAFF.

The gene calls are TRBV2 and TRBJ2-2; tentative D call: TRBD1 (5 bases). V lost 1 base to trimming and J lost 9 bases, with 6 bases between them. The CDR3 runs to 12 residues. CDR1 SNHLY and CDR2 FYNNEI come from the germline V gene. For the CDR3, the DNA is TGTGCCAGCAGTGAAGGGGGCCGGGAGCTGTTTTTT. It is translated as CASSEGGRELFF.

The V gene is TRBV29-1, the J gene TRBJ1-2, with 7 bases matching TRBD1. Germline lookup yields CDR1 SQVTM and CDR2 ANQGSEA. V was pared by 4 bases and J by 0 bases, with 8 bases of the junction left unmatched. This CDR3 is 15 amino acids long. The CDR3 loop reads CSVGATGTANYGYTF. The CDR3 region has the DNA TGCAGCGTTGGCGCGACAGGGACGGCTAACTATGGCTACACCTTC. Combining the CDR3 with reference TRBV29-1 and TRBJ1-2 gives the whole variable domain SAVISQKPSRDICQRGTSLTIQCQVDSQVTMMFWYRQQPGQSLTLIATANQGSEATYESGFVIDKFPISRPNLTFSTLTVSNMSPEDSSIYLCSVGATGTANYGYTFGSGTRLTVV.

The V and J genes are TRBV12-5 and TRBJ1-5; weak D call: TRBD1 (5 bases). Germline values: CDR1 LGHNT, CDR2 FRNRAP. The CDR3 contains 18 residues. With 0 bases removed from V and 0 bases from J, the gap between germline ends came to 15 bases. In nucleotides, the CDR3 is TGTGCTAGTGGTTTGGTCCCCTTGGTGGGGGGTAGCAATCAGCCCCAGCATTTT. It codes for CASGLVPLVGGSNQPQHF.

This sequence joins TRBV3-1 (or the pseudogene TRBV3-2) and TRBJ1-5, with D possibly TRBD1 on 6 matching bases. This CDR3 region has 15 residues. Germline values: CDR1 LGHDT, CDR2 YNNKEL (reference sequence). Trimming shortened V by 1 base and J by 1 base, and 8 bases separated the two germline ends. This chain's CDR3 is CASSQGGQSNQPQHF. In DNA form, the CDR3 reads TGTGCCAGCAGCCAAGGAGGACAGAGCAATCAGCCCCAGCATTTT.

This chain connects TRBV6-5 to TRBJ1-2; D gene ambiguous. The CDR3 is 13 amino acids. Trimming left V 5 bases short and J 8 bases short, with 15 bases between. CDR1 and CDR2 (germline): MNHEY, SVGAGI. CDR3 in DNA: TGTGCCAGCAGTCGAGAGTCCCCTCTGGGCTACACCTTC. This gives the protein CASSRESPLGYTF.

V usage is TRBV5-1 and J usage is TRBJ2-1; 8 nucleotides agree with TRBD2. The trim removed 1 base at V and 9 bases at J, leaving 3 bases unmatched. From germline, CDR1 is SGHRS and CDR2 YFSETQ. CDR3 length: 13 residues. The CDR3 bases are TGCGCCAGCAGCTTGCGGAGCGGGGGTGAGCAGTTCTTC. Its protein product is CASSLRSGGEQFF.

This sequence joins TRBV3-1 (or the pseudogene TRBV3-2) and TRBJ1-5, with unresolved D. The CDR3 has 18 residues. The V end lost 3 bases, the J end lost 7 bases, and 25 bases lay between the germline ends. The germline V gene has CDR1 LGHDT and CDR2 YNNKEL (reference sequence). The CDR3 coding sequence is TGTGCCAGCAGCCAGGCGAGGAGGACTATGCCTCTGGTACAGCCCCAGCATTTT. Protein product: CASSQARRTMPLVQPQHF.

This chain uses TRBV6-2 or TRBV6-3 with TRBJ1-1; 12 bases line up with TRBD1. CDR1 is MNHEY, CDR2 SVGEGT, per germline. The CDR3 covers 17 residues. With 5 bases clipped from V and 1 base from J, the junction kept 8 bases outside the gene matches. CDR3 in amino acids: CASSRPRGQGANTEAFF. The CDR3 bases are TGTGCCAGCAGTCGCCCTAGGGGACAGGGGGCGAACACTGAAGCTTTCTTT.

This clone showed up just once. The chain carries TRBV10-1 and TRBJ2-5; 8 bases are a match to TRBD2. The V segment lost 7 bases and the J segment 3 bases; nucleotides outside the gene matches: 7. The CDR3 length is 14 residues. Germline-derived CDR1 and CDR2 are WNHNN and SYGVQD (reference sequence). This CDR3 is CASTPGGLEETQYF. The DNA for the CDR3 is TGCGCCAGCACCCCGGGGGGGCTGGAAGAGACCCAGTACTTC.

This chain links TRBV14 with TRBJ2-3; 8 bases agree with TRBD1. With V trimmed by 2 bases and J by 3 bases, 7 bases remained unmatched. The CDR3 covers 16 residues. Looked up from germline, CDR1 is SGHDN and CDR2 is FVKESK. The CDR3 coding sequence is TGTGCCAGCAGCCAAACACAGGGGGTAATAACAGATACGCAGTATTTT. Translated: CASSQTQGVITDTQYF. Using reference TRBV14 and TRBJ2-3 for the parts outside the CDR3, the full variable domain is EAGVTQFPSHSVIEKGQTVTLRCDPISGHDNLYWYRRVMGKEIKFLLHFVKESKQDESGMPNNRFLAERTGGTYSTLKVQPAELEDSGVYFCASSQTQGVITDTQYFGPGTRLTVL.

The CDR3 region is CASSLVGRLAEKLFF. The CDR3 DNA reads TGCGCCAGCAGCTTGGTGGGCAGGTTGGCCGAAAAACTGTTTTTT. The chain uses TRBV5-1 and TRBJ1-4; D remains ambiguous. Germline CDR1 is SGHRS and CDR2 is YFSETQ. V gave up 0 bases and J gave up 8 bases, with 14 bases separating them. CDR3 length: 15 amino acids. Drawing the rest from reference TRBV5-1 and TRBJ1-4, the complete variable domain is KAGVTQTPRYLIKTRGQQVTLSCSPISGHRSVSWYQQTPGQGLQFLFEYFSETQRNKGNFPGRFSGRQFSNSRSEMNVSTLELGDSALYLCASSLVGRLAEKLFFGSGTQLSVL.

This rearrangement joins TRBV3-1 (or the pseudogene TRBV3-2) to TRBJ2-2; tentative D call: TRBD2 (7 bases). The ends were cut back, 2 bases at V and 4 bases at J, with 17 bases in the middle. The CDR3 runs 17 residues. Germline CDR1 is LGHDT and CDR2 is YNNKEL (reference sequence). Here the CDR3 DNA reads TGTGCCAGCAGCCAATCGCCGGAGGGGGGGCCCACCGGGGAGCTGTTTTTT. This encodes CASSQSPEGGPTGELFF.

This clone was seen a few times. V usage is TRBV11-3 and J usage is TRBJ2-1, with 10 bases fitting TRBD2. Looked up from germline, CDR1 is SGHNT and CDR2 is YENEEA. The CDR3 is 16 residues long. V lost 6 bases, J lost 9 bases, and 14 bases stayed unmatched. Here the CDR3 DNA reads TGTGCCAGCAGTTTCCCTATGCTAGCGGGGGAATCTGAGCAGTTCTTC. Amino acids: CASSFPMLAGESEQFF.

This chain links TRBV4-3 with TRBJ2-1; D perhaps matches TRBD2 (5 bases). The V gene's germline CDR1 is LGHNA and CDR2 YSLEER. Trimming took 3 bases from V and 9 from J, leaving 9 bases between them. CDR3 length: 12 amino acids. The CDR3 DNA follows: TGCGCCAGCAGCCATGCGGGTACTGAGCAGTTCTTC. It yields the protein CASSHAGTEQFF.

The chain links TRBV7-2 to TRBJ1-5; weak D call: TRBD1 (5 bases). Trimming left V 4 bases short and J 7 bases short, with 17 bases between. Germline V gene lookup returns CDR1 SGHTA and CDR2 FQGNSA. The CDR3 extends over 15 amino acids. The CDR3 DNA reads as TGTGCCAGCAGCTCAGGGATCTGGGGAGGGCAGCCCCAGCATTTT. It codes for CASSSGIWGGQPQHF. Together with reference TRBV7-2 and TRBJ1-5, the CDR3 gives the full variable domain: GAGVSQSPSNKVTEKGKDVELRCDPISGHTALYWYRQSLGQGLEFLIYFQGNSAPDKSGLPSDRFSAERTGGSVSTLTIQRTQQEDSAVYLCASSSGIWGGQPQHFGDGTRLSIL.

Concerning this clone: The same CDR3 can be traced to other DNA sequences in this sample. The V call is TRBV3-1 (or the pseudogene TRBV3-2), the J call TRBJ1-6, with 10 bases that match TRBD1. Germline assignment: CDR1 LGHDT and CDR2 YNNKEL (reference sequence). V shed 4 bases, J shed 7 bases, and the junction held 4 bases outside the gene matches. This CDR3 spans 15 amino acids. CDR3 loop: CASSPGQGGNSPLHF. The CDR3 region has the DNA TGTGCCAGCAGCCCCGGACAGGGGGGAAATTCACCCCTCCACTTT.

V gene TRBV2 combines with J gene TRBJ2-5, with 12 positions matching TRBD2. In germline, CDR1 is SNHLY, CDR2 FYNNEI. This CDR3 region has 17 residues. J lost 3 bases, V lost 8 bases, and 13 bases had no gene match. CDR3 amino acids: CASPLLLAGGPEETQYF. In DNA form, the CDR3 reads TGTGCCAGCCCTCTGCTACTAGCGGGGGGTCCAGAAGAGACCCAGTACTTC.

CDR3 sequence (DNA): TGTGCCAGTAGCCTTTTTGCATCTAGCGGGGGCCCTCCCTACGAGCAGTACTTC. Its translation is CASSLFASSGGPPYEQYF. This chain links TRBV19 with TRBJ2-7; 10 positions match TRBD2. In germline, CDR1 is LNHDA, CDR2 SQIVND (reference sequence). The CDR3 runs 18 residues. With 6 bases clipped from V and 2 bases from J, the junction kept 16 bases outside the gene matches.